The 23 T cell receptor beta chains reported below all come from one sample, sequenced in a study of T-cell reconstitution after alpha-beta-depleted transplantation in children. Unique molecular identifiers were used in preparing the TCRbeta library. From the PCR reads, TCRdb called clonotypes with MiXCR, one entry per CDR3 protein. The sample comprises about 72,000 distinct CDR3 sequences, about 7% of which are singletons, and around 2.4% rests with the top ten. The source material was PBMCs from the stem cell graft donor, sampled from the stem cell graft. The receptors stem from a human donor who donated a stem cell graft to a child with acute lymphoblastic leukemia.

This clonotype was observed at least ten times. A read error may produce the germline difference seen at one junction end. The chain couples TRBV9 to TRBJ1-5; TRBD1 agrees at 9 bases. This CDR3 has 15 residues. CDR1 is SGDLS and CDR2 is YYNGEE in the germline V gene. This CDR3 reads CSSSAGTGSGQPQHF. The CDR3 nucleotides are TGTTCCAGCAGCGCCGGGACAGGGTCCGGTCAGCCCCAGCATTTT.

The table lists this clonotype with many counts. The rearrangement links TRBV28 to TRBJ2-7, with D uncertain. The CDR3 totals 14 residues. Deletions cut 4 bases from V and 2 bases from J, with 12 bases between. Germline assignment: CDR1 MDHEN and CDR2 SYDVKM. The CDR3 here is CASSSRILTYEQYF. As DNA, the CDR3 is TGTGCCAGCAGTTCACGGATTTTGACCTACGAGCAGTACTTC.

This clonotype showed up many times. V usage is TRBV20-1 and J usage is TRBJ1-1; TRBD1 aligns across 7 bases. The V segment lost 4 bases and the J segment 5 bases; nucleotides outside the gene matches: 4. The CDR3 spans 12 residues. From germline, CDR1 is DFQATT and CDR2 SNEGSKA (reference sequence). CDR3 sequence reads: CSAKTGRTEAFF. The CDR3 coding sequence is TGCAGTGCTAAGACAGGGAGGACTGAAGCTTTCTTT.

In regard to this clonotype: A much larger clone lies one base from this, so it may be a read error. The rearrangement joins TRBV20-1 to TRBJ2-1, with 7 bases identical to TRBD2. The CDR3 runs to 15 residues. The germline V gene encodes CDR1 DFQATT and CDR2 SNEGSKA (reference sequence). The CDR3 DNA follows: TGCTGTGCCATCAACTTAGCGGGCACGTTCAATGAGCAGTTCTTC. The encoded protein is CCAINLAGTFNEQFF.

V usage is TRBV4-2 and J usage is TRBJ2-7; 7 bases align to TRBD1. The J segment lost 6 bases and the V segment lost 3 bases, leaving 8 bases of the junction unmatched. The CDR3 contains 14 residues. CDR1 LGHNA and CDR2 YNFKEQ come from the germline V gene. The CDR3 region is CASSQSGQTSEQYF. CDR3 DNA sequence: TGTGCCAGCAGCCAGTCGGGACAGACGAGCGAGCAGTACTTC.

This rearrangement joins TRBV6-6 to TRBJ1-5; D is undetermined. The germline V gene encodes CDR1 MNHNY and CDR2 SVGAGI (reference sequence). This CDR3 is built from 13 residues. V lost 5 bases, J lost 5 bases, and 10 bases lay in between. In DNA, the CDR3 is TGTGCCAGCAGTCCCGACACCCATCAGCCCCAGCATTTT. The encoded protein is CASSPDTHQPQHF.

The sample holds many counts of this clonotype. The rearrangement joins TRBV7-2 to TRBJ2-1; 10 bases fit TRBD1. Unmatched junction bases numbered 8, after V lost 2 bases and J lost 7 bases. Germline values: CDR1 SGHTA, CDR2 FQGNSA. There are 16 residues in the CDR3. The CDR3 DNA reads as TGTGCCAGCAGCTTAAAGGGGACAGGGGCCCCTAATGAGCAGTTCTTC. Protein: CASSLKGTGAPNEQFF.

To note about this clonotype: Compared with germline, one end of the junction differs, possibly owing to a read error. The chain has TRBV7-2 and TRBJ2-7, with no clear D. This CDR3 comprises 15 residues. Germline V lookup: CDR1 SGHTA, CDR2 FQGNSA. CDR3 bases: TGTGCCAGCAGCTTAGGTGACTCCCACAATTACGAGCAGAACTTC. Protein: CASSLGDSHNYEQNF.

This clonotype was picked up many times. The chain links TRBV20-1 to TRBJ1-5; D is ambiguous. With 3 bases removed from V and 7 bases from J, the gap between germline ends came to 10 bases. The length of the CDR3 is 12 residues. Germline assignment: CDR1 DFQATT and CDR2 SNEGSKA (reference sequence). This chain's CDR3 is CSASWLGQPQHF. CDR3 nucleotides: TGCAGTGCTAGTTGGCTGGGGCAGCCCCAGCATTTT.

As concerns this clonotype: At one end, the junction sequence differs from germline, possibly due to a read error. The V gene is TRBV23-1, the J gene TRBJ2-3; D unresolved. TRBV23-1 is an open reading frame, and its role is uncertain. This CDR3 comprises 16 residues. CDR3 coding DNA: TGCGCCAGCAGTCAATCCGTGGGCAGGTCCACAGATAAGCAGTATTTT. Residues: CASSQSVGRSTDKQYF.

This clonotype was seen ten or more times. The CDR3 here is CASSDSGQTSYEQYF. CDR3 DNA: TGTGCCAGCAGCGACTCGGGACAGACCTCCTACGAGCAGTACTTC. The chain couples TRBV9 to TRBJ2-7, with 7 bases fitting TRBD1. The CDR3 loop spans 15 amino acids. From germline, CDR1 is SGDLS and CDR2 YYNGEE. V shed 3 bases, J shed 0 bases, and the junction held 6 bases outside the gene matches.

This clonotype came up many times. The J gene is TRBJ2-1, the V gene TRBV27; 11 bases agree with TRBD2. Trimming took 3 bases from V and 11 from J; bases not matched to a gene: 9. Germline values: CDR1 MNHEY, CDR2 SMNVEV (reference sequence). The CDR3 totals 15 residues. Here the CDR3 reads CASSFLAGGPEKQFF. For the CDR3, the DNA is TGTGCCAGCAGTTTTTTAGCGGGAGGGCCGGAGAAGCAGTTCTTC.

The CDR3 loop is CATGQGGQPQHF. The CDR3 nucleotides read TGTGCCACCGGACAGGGTGGTCAGCCCCAGCATTTT. The gene calls are TRBV28 and TRBJ1-5; 8 nucleotides agree with TRBD1. The CDR3 extends over 12 amino acids. Germline CDR1 MDHEN, CDR2 SYDVKM. With 10 bases clipped from V and 6 bases from J, the junction kept 5 bases outside the gene matches.

This clonotype was seen repeatedly, ten times or more. This chain joins TRBV27 and TRBJ2-1; 12 bases map to TRBD2. J gave up 8 bases and V 4 bases, and 21 bases lay outside the gene matches. Germline CDR1 MNHEY, CDR2 SMNVEV (reference sequence). This CDR3 has 20 residues. The CDR3 reads CASSSLSSGGAYYRVDEQFF. The CDR3 nucleotides are TGTGCCAGCAGTTCCCTCTCTAGCGGGGGGGCATATTACAGAGTCGATGAGCAGTTCTTC.

CDR3 sequence: CASSARTGGAGEQYF. The CDR3 DNA sequence: TGTGCCAGCAGTGCAAGAACAGGGGGCGCGGGCGAGCAGTACTTC. The J gene is TRBJ2-7, the V gene TRBV25-1; TRBD1 matches at 9 bases. J lost 6 bases, V lost 4 bases, and 10 bases had no gene match. Germline V CDR1 and CDR2: MGHDK, SYGVNS. The CDR3 consists of 15 residues.

This clonotype was counted only a few times. In nucleotides, the CDR3 is TGCGCCAGCAGCTCGACCGGGACAGGGGCAACCGGGGAGCTGTTTTTT. It specifies CASSSTGTGATGELFF. The genes are TRBV5-1 and TRBJ2-2; the match to TRBD1 covers 10 bases. The germline CDR1 and CDR2 sequences are SGHRS and YFSETQ. The V segment lost 3 bases and the J segment 5 bases; nucleotides outside the gene matches: 7. This CDR3 region has 16 residues. The full variable domain, with the rest looked up from reference TRBV5-1 and TRBJ2-2, is KAGVTQTPRYLIKTRGQQVTLSCSPISGHRSVSWYQQTPGQGLQFLFEYFSETQRNKGNFPGRFSGRQFSNSRSEMNVSTLELGDSALYLCASSSTGTGATGELFFGEGSRLTVL.

This clonotype was seen ten or more times. The rearrangement uses TRBV12-3 or TRBV12-4 and TRBJ1-1; no clear D. The length of the CDR3 is 14 residues. The V and J ends lost 7 bases and 0 bases respectively, with 12 bases between them. In DNA form, the CDR3 reads TGTGCCAGCACCCAGAGGGTCCTGAACACTGAAGCTTTCTTT. It yields the protein CASTQRVLNTEAFF.

This clonotype has at least ten counts. The rearrangement uses TRBV5-1 and TRBJ1-5; no firm D call. Germline assignment: CDR1 SGHRS and CDR2 YFSETQ. Trimming cost V 4 bases and J 3 bases, with 11 bases left between them. The CDR3 is 14 residues long. CDR3: CASSIDTDNQPQHF. CDR3 coding DNA: TGCGCCAGCAGCATTGACACAGACAATCAGCCCCAGCATTTT.

In this sample, this clonotype turned up many times. The chain has TRBV5-1 and TRBJ1-5; a weak D match, TRBD1 (6 bases). This CDR3 is built from 15 residues. Germline V CDR1 and CDR2: SGHRS, YFSETQ. V was cut by 0 bases and J by 3 bases, with 10 bases left in between. The CDR3 nucleotides are TGCGCCAGCAGCTTGGATTTGGGGGCCAATCAGCCCCAGCATTTT. Translated: CASSLDLGANQPQHF.

The chain employs TRBV2 and TRBJ2-7; 8 bases map to TRBD1. The J segment lost 0 bases and the V segment lost 8 bases, leaving 6 bases of the junction unmatched. There are 14 residues in the CDR3. The germline gives CDR1 SNHLY, CDR2 FYNNEI. The CDR3 DNA reads TGTGCCAGCGGCCGGACAGGGATCTCCTACGAGCAGTACTTC. As protein: CASGRTGISYEQYF.

This clonotype was seen many times. J is TRBJ1-2 and V is TRBV4-3; weak D call: TRBD1 (5 bases). Germline V gene lookup returns CDR1 LGHNA and CDR2 YSLEER. This CDR3 contains 14 residues. The V end lost 0 bases, the J end lost 4 bases, and 9 bases lay between the germline ends. CDR3 sequence reads: CASSQEGGTYGYTF. DNA for the CDR3: TGCGCCAGCAGCCAAGAGGGGGGAACCTATGGCTACACCTTC.

This clonotype was found many times. The junction departs from the called germline gene at one end, perhaps through a read error. The V and J genes are TRBV10-3 and TRBJ2-2, with 8 nucleotides matching TRBD1. This CDR3 spans 17 amino acids. CDR1 is ENHRY, CDR2 SYGVKD, per germline. The CDR3 region is CAMLNPDRDGVTGDLFF. CDR3 coding DNA: TGTGCCATGTTAAACCCGGACAGGGATGGGGTCACCGGGGATCTGTTTTTT.

The table lists this clonotype with many counts. The chain is built from TRBV18 and TRBJ1-5; tentatively, D is TRBD1 (6 bases). CDR3 length equals 15 residues. Germline V gives CDR1 KGHSH, CDR2 LQKENI. V lost 3 bases, J lost 4 bases, and 13 bases lay in between. The CDR3 DNA follows: TGTGCCAGCTCACCTGTGCCCGGGACAAATCAGCCCCAGCATTTT. This codes for CASSPVPGTNQPQHF. The full variable domain, its missing parts supplied by reference TRBV18 and TRBJ1-5, is NAGVMQNPRHLVRRRGQEARLRCSPMKGHSHVYWYRQLPEEGLKFMVYLQKENIIDESGMPKERFSAEFPKEGPSILRIQQVVRGDSAAYFCASSPVPGTNQPQHFGDGTRLSIL.